The 9 T cell receptor beta chains below come from one sample, sequenced in a study of identifying expanded T cells in peripheral blood (dated by TCRdb to about 2019). The library was produced with the immunoSEQ multiplex PCR assay. Here the immuneACCESS table is served through TCRdb, limited to in-frame sequences with V and J called. Missing clones are a known gap in these copies; in checked studies unresolved V genes cover under half, and the rest lacks a known reason. The sample contains roughly 100,000 clones, about 87% of them found a single time. The ten top clones hold 14% of the sample. Material: blood. These receptors were taken from a person aged 18 to 75 in good health.

This clone was counted a few times. The genes are TRBV5-6 and TRBJ2-7; TRBD1 matches at 7 bases. Trimming took 2 bases from V and 5 from J; bases not matched to a gene: 7. The CDR3 sequence is 14 residues long. Germline CDR1 SGHDT, CDR2 YYEEEE. CDR3 in amino acids: CASSFVDRVDEQYF. The CDR3 DNA reads as TGTGCCAGCAGCTTTGTCGACAGGGTGGACGAGCAGTACTTC. Drawing the rest from reference TRBV5-6 and TRBJ2-7, the complete variable domain is DAGVTQSPTHLIKTRGQQVTLRCSPKSGHDTVSWYQQALGQGPQFIFQYYEEEERQRGNFPDRFSGHQFPNYSSELNVNALLLGDSALYLCASSFVDRVDEQYFGPGTRLTVT.

CDR3 nucleotide sequence: TGTGCCAGTAGTATAGGGGCTCAGCCCCAGCATTTT. Translated, it gives CASSIGAQPQHF. This chain uses TRBV19 with TRBJ1-5; D gene ambiguous. Germline CDR1 reads LNHDA; CDR2 reads SQIVND (reference sequence). The V end lost 1 base, the J end lost 6 bases, and 4 bases lay between the germline ends. This CDR3 has 12 residues.

The V gene is TRBV11-2, the J gene TRBJ2-7; D might be TRBD2 (6 bases). V dropped 1 base and J dropped 3 bases, with 13 bases sitting between them. This CDR3 has 15 amino acids. Germline V gives CDR1 SGHAT, CDR2 FQNNGV. The CDR3 DNA sequence: TGTGCCAGCAGCTTAGCCAGGGAGGTCGGCTACGAGCAGTACTTC. Its protein is CASSLAREVGYEQYF. Full variable domain (outside the CDR3, taken from reference TRBV11-2 and TRBJ2-7): EAGVAQSPRYKIIEKRQSVAFWCNPISGHATLYWYQQILGQGPKLLIQFQNNGVVDDSQLPKDRFSAERLKGVDSTLKIQPAKLEDSAVYLCASSLAREVGYEQYFGPGTRLTVT.

The rearrangement uses TRBV7-9 and TRBJ1-2, with D maybe TRBD1 (6 bases). This CDR3 contains 14 residues. Germline lookup yields CDR1 SEHNR and CDR2 FQNEAQ (reference sequence). Trimming cost V 5 bases and J 5 bases, with 15 bases left between them. CDR3 loop: CASSLQTGSYGYTF. In DNA form, the CDR3 reads TGTGCCAGCAGCCTACAAACAGGGAGTTATGGCTACACCTTC. Full variable domain (missing parts from reference TRBV7-9 and TRBJ1-2): DTGVSQNPRHKITKRGQNVTFRCDPISEHNRLYWYRQTLGQGPEFLTYFQNEAQLEKSRLLSDRFSAERPKGSFSTLEIQRTEQGDSAMYLCASSLQTGSYGYTFGSGTRLTVV.

This chain joins TRBV9 and TRBJ2-5, with D tentatively TRBD2 (6 bases). V shed 3 bases and J shed 5 bases, with 20 bases lying between them. CDR1 SGDLS and CDR2 YYNGEE come from the germline V gene. The CDR3 is 16 amino acids. The CDR3 coding sequence is TGTGCCAGCAGCGCCTCCGAAGGGGACTCGTTCGAGACCCAGTACTTC. Translating it yields CASSASEGDSFETQYF. The full variable domain, in which reference TRBV9 and TRBJ2-5 provide the parts outside the CDR3, is DSGVTQTPKHLITATGQRVTLRCSPRSGDLSVYWYQQSLDQGLQFLIQYYNGEERAKGNILERFSAQQFPDLHSELNLSSLELGDSALYFCASSASEGDSFETQYFGPGTRLLVL.

The CDR3 is CASSPDRENTEAFF. As DNA, the CDR3 is TGTGCCAGCAGTCCCGACAGGGAGAACACTGAAGCTTTCTTT. The rearrangement joins TRBV27 to TRBJ1-1; 7 nucleotides line up with TRBD1. Per the germline V gene, CDR1 is MNHEY and CDR2 is SMNVEV (reference sequence). Trimming took 5 bases from V and 1 from J; bases not matched to a gene: 4. This CDR3 is built from 14 residues.

This chain connects TRBV7-2 to TRBJ1-1; tentatively, D is TRBD1 (5 bases). The CDR3 runs 15 residues. The germline CDR1 and CDR2 sequences are SGHTA and FQGNSA. V lost 1 base and J 3 bases, leaving 12 bases between the germline ends. CDR3 sequence: CASSLDAGRDTEAFF. CDR3 in DNA: TGTGCCAGCAGCTTAGACGCAGGCAGGGACACTGAAGCTTTCTTT.

The rearrangement links TRBV29-1 to TRBJ2-7, with 9 bases matching TRBD1. The germline CDR1 and CDR2 sequences are SQVTM and ANQGSEA. Trimming removed 6 bases from V and 5 bases from J; junction bases left unmatched: 8. The CDR3 totals 13 residues. The CDR3, as DNA: TGCAGCGTCCCGGGACAGGGCATCCACGAGCAGTACTTC. Amino acid sequence: CSVPGQGIHEQYF.

V usage is TRBV6-5 and J usage is TRBJ2-1; 9 bases line up with TRBD2. The trim removed 0 bases at V and 10 bases at J, leaving 7 bases unmatched. CDR1 and CDR2 from the germline V gene are MNHEY and SVGAGI. The CDR3 covers 15 residues. The CDR3 coding sequence is TGTGCCAGCAGTTACTCGACTAGCGGACTAGGAGAGCAGTTCTTC. This encodes CASSYSTSGLGEQFF.